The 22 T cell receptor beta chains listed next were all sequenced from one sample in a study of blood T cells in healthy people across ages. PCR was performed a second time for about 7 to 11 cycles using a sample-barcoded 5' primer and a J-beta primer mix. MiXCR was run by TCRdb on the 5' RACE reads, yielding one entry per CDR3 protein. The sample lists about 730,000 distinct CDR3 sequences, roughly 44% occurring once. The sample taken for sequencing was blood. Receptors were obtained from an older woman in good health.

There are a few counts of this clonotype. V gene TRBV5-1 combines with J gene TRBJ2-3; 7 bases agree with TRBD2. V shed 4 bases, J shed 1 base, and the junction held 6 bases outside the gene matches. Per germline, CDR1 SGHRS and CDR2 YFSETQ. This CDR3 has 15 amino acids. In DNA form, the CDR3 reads TGCGCCAGCAGCGTGGCTCGGGGGGGCACAGATACGCAGTATTTT. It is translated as CASSVARGGTDTQYF.

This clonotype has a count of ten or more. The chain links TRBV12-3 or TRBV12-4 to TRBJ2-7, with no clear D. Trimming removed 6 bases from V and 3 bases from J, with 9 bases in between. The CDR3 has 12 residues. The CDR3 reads CASSKDLYEQYF. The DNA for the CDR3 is TGTGCCAGCAGCAAGGATCTCTACGAGCAGTACTTC.

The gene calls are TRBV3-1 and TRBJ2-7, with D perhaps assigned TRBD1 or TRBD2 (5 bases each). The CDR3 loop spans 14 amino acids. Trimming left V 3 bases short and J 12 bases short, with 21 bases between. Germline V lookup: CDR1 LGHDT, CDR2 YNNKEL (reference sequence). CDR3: CASSHRGRGETRYF. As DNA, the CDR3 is TGTGCCAGCAGCCATCGAGGACGAGGGGAGACCCGGTACTTC.

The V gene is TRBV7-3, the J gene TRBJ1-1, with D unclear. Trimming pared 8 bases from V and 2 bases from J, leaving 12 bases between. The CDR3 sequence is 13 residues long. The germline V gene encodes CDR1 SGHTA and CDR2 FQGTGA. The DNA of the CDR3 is TGTGCCAGCCAGGAGGGAGGAAACACTGAAGCTTTCTTT. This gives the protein CASQEGGNTEAFF. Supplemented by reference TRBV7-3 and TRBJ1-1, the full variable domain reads GAGVSQTPSNKVTEKGKYVELRCDPISGHTALYWYRQSLGQGPEFLIYFQGTGAADDSGLPNDRFFAVRPEGSVSTLKIQRTERGDSAVYLCASQEGGNTEAFFGQGTRLTVV.

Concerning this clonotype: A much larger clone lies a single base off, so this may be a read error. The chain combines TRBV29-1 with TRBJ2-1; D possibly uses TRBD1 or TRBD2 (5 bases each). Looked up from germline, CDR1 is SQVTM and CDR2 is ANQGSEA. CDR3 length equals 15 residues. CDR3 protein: CSRSTRGHSYNEQFF. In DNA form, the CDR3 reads TGCAGTAGATCAACCCGGGGCCACTCCTACAATGAGCAGTTCTTC.

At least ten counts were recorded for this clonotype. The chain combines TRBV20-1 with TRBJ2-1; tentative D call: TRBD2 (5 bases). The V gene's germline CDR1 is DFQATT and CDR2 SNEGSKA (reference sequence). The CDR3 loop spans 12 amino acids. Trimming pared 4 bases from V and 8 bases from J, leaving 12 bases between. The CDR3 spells CSANFPGYEQFF. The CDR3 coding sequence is TGCAGTGCTAATTTTCCGGGATATGAGCAGTTCTTC.

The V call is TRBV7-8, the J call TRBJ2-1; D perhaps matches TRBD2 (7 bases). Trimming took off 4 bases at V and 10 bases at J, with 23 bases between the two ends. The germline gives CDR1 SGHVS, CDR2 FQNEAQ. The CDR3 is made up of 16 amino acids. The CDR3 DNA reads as TGTGCCAGCAGCTCGAGGGGGGGAGGCGGCTCCTACGAGCAGTTCTTC. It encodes CASSSRGGGGSYEQFF. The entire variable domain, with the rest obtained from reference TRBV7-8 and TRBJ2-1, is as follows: GAGVSQSPRYKVAKRGQDVALRCDPISGHVSLFWYQQALGQGPEFLTYFQNEAQLDKSGLPSDRFFAERPEGSVSTLKIQRTQQEDSAVYLCASSSRGGGGSYEQFFGPGTRLTVL.

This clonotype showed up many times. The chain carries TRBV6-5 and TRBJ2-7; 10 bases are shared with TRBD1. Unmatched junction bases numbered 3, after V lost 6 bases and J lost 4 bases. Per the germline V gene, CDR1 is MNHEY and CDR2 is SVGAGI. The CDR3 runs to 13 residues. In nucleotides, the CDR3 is TGTGCCAGCAGCCGGGGACAGGGGTACGAGCAGTACTTC. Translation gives CASSRGQGYEQYF.

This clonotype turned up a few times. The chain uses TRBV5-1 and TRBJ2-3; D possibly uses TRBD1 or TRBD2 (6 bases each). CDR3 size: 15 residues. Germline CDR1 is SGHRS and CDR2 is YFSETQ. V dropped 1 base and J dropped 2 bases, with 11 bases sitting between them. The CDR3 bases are TGCGCCAGCAGCTTGTGGGGGGCGATCACAGATACGCAGTATTTT. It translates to CASSLWGAITDTQYF.

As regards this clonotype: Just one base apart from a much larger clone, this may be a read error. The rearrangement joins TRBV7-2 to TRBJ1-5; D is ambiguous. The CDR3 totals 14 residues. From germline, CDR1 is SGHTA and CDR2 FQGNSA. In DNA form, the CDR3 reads TGTGCCAGCAGCTTAGCGCTATTAAATCGGCCCCAGCATTTT. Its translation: CASSLALLNRPQHF.

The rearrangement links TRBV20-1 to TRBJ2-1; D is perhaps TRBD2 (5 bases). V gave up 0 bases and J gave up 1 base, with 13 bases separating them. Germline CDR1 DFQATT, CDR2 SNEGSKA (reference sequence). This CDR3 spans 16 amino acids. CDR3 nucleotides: TGCAGTGCTAGAGATTCTAGCAAAGGGTCCTACAATGAGCAGTTCTTC. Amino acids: CSARDSSKGSYNEQFF.

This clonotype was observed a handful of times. The CDR3 here is CSAMTEAGGLNEQFF. In nucleotides, the CDR3 is TGCAGTGCTATGACGGAAGCGGGGGGGCTCAATGAGCAGTTCTTC. This sequence joins TRBV20-1 and TRBJ2-1; 10 bases are shared with TRBD2. The V gene's germline CDR1 is DFQATT and CDR2 SNEGSKA (reference sequence). This CDR3 has 15 amino acids. V gave up 4 bases and J gave up 6 bases; unmatched junction bases: 9.

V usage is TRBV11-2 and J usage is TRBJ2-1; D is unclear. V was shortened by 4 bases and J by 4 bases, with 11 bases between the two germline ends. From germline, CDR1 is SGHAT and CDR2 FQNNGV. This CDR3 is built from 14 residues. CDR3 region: CASSSSVMYNEQFF. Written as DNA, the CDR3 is TGTGCCAGCAGCTCCTCGGTCATGTACAATGAGCAGTTCTTC.

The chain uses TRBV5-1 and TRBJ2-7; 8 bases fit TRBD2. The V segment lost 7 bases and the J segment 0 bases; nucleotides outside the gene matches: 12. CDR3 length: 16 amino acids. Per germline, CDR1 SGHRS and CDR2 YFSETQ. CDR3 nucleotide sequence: TGCGCCAGCTCCCCCTCCGGGACTAGGGGCTCCTACGAGCAGTACTTC. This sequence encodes CASSPSGTRGSYEQYF.

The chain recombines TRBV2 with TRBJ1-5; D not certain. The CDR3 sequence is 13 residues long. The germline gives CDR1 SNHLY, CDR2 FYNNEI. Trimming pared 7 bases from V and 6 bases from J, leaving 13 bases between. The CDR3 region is CASKAVVGQPQHF. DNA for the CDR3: TGTGCCAGCAAAGCCGTCGTTGGTCAGCCCCAGCATTTT.

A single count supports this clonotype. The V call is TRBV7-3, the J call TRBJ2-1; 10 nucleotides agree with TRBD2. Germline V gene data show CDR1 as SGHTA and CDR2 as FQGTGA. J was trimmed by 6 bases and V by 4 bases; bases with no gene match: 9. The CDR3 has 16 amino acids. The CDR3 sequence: CASSSLPSGSLNEQFF. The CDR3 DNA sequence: TGTGCCAGCAGCTCACTTCCTAGCGGGAGCCTCAATGAGCAGTTCTTC.

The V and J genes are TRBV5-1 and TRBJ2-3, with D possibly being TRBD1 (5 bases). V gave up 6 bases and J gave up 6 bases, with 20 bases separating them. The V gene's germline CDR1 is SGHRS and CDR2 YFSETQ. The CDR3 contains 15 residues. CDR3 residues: CASTPLGLEGDTQYF. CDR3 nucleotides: TGCGCCAGCACCCCCCTGGGGCTAGAAGGCGATACGCAGTATTTT.

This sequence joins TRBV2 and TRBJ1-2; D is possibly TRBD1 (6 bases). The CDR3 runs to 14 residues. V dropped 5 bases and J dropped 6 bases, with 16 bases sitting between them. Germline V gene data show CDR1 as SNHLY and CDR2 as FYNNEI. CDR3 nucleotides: TGTGCCAGCAGTCCTACAGGGTTTAAGGATGGCTACACCTTC. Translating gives CASSPTGFKDGYTF.

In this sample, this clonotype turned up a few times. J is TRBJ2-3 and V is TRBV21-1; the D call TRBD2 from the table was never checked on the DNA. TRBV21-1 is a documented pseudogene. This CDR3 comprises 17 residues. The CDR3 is CASSKGASGRAQDTQYF. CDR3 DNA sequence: TGTGCCAGCAGCAAAGGGGCTAGCGGGAGGGCCCAAGATACGCAGTATTTT.

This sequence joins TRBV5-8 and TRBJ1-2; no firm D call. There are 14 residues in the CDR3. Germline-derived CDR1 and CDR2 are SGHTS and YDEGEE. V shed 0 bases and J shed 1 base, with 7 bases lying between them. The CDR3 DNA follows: TGTGCCAGCAGCTTGGACCTCAGTAACTATGGCTACACCTTC. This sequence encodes CASSLDLSNYGYTF.

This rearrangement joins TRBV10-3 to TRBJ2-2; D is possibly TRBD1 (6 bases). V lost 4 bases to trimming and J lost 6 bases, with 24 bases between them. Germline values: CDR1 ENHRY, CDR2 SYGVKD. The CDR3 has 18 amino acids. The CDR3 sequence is CAISGSGASILNAGELFF. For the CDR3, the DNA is TGTGCCATCAGTGGATCAGGGGCTTCCATACTAAACGCCGGGGAGCTGTTTTTT.

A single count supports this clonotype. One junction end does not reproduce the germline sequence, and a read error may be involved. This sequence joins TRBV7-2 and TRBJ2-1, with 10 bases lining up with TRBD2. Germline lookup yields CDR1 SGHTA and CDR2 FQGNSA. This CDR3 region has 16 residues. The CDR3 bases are TGTGCCAGCAGCTTATTAGCGGGGGGCTCCTACAATGAGCGGTACTTC. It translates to CASSLLAGGSYNERYF. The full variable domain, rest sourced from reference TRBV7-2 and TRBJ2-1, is GAGVSQSPSNKVTEKGKDVELRCDPISGHTALYWYRQSLGQGLEFLIYFQGNSAPDKSGLPSDRFSAERTGGSVSTLTIQRTQQEDSAVYLCASSLLAGGSYNERYFGPGTRLTVL.